This T cell receptor beta chain was identified during a study of T cell repertoires in cytomegalovirus infection. Background on the study: Through public TCR beta signatures, both CMV infection and matching HLA type were indicated. Overall study results and limits: Ex vivo, HLA-C-restricted CMV-specific TCR beta clonotypes prevailed over the rest of the response. Summed frequency of shared TCR beta families picked out CMV carriers who also had the relevant HLA.

One entry per CDR3 protein, called by TCRdb with MiXCR from the reads. The sample lists some 110,000 distinct CDR3 sequences, around 10% seen once, with 30% to 40% in the top ten. This clonotype was found many times. The antigen is undetermined. This CDR3 contains 18 residues. With 5 bases clipped from V and 3 bases from J, the junction kept 17 bases outside the gene matches. Germline assignment: CDR1 MNHNS and CDR2 SASEGT. The rearrangement uses TRBV6-1 and TRBJ2-3; the match to TRBD1 covers 7 bases. The clonotype comes from a human donor in good health (CMV status not recorded). Some clones in this sample may be carry-over from other donors' samples. The source material was PBMCs, sequenced either directly or after in vitro stimulation (not recorded which). The CDR3 reads CASSSNRGSFRLTDTQYF. CDR3 sequence (DNA): TGTGCCAGCAGTTCGAACAGGGGCTCATTTAGACTGACAGATACGCAGTATTTT.